The 13 T cell receptor beta chains in this list originate from one sample, sequenced in a study of blood T cell repertoires in COVID-19 (TCRdb year 2020). To prepare the library, the immunoSEQ multiplex PCR assay was applied. This immuneACCESS table, as held by TCRdb, lists in-frame sequences with V and J called but not all clones. Of the missing ones, under half trace to an unresolved V gene in checked studies; the others have no known cause. Present in this sample are about 190,000 clones, roughly four fifths of which were seen just once. Of the sample, 13% to 15% falls within the top ten clones. The material sequenced was peripheral blood. These receptors were taken from a man under 40 with active or convalescent COVID-19.

The chain joins TRBV5-1 to TRBJ1-2, with D possibly TRBD1 on 5 matching bases. This CDR3 is 16 amino acids long. Between the trimmed V and J ends, which lost 3 bases and 5 bases, there was a span of 20 bases. Germline V gene data show CDR1 as SGHRS and CDR2 as YFSETQ. The CDR3 DNA follows: TGCGCCAGCAGCTATGGAACGGGGGACTCCGGGTATGGCTACACCTTC. This translates into CASSYGTGDSGYGYTF.

This clone was counted at least ten times. The chain uses TRBV14 and TRBJ2-2; D is ambiguous. Deletions cut 9 bases from V and 5 bases from J, with 10 bases between. From germline, CDR1 is SGHDN and CDR2 FVKESK. This CDR3 region has 12 residues. The CDR3 DNA is TGTGCCAGTGGCTCAGGAACCGGGGAGCTGTTTTTT. Translated, it gives CASGSGTGELFF.

This chain connects TRBV5-1 to TRBJ2-7, with 7 bases identical to TRBD1. The CDR3 runs 14 residues. With V trimmed by 1 base and J by 4 bases, 5 bases remained unmatched. Germline-derived CDR1 and CDR2 are SGHRS and YFSETQ. The DNA for the CDR3 is TGCGCCAGCAGCTTGTCGACAGGGACATACGAGCAGTACTTC. This codes for CASSLSTGTYEQYF.

V and J are TRBV7-9 and TRBJ2-7; 11 nucleotides line up with TRBD2. Germline V CDR1 and CDR2: SEHNR, FQNEAQ (reference sequence). With 5 bases clipped from V and 2 bases from J, the junction kept 14 bases outside the gene matches. The CDR3 has 18 amino acids. In nucleotides, the CDR3 is TGTGCCAGCAGCCCCGGCCGCACTAGCGGGAGATCCCCCTACGAGCAGTACTTC. Its translation is CASSPGRTSGRSPYEQYF.

There are a few counts of this clone. This chain joins TRBV7-2 and TRBJ1-1; possibly TRBD1 for D (6 bases). V lost 3 bases and J 3 bases, leaving 14 bases between the germline ends. This CDR3 region has 15 residues. Germline-derived CDR1 and CDR2 are SGHTA and FQGNSA. CDR3 sequence: CASSFEGGGHTEAFF. Here the CDR3 DNA reads TGTGCCAGCAGCTTTGAGGGAGGGGGACACACTGAAGCTTTCTTT. Looking up the rest from reference TRBV7-2 and TRBJ1-1 gives the full variable domain: GAGVSQSPSNKVTEKGKDVELRCDPISGHTALYWYRQSLGQGLEFLIYFQGNSAPDKSGLPSDRFSAERTGGSVSTLTIQRTQQEDSAVYLCASSFEGGGHTEAFFGQGTRLTVV.

This sequence joins TRBV12-3 or TRBV12-4 and TRBJ1-1; D ambiguous. The V end was cut by 5 bases, the J end by 5 bases, with 3 bases between. The CDR3 spans 10 residues. CDR3 nucleotide sequence: TGTGCCAGCAGTATAACTGAAGCTTTCTTT. This translates into CASSITEAFF.

The CDR3 spells CASTDLRGYGYTF. CDR3 bases: TGTGCCAGCACCGACCTTAGGGGCTATGGCTACACCTTC. The V gene is TRBV12-3 or TRBV12-4, the J gene TRBJ1-2, with a possible D match to TRBD1 (5 bases). Between the trimmed V and J ends, which lost 7 bases and 4 bases, there was a span of 13 bases. The length of the CDR3 is 13 residues.

The rearrangement joins TRBV25-1 to TRBJ2-2; D might be TRBD1 (6 bases). Trimming shortened V by 2 bases and J by 2 bases, and 15 bases separated the two germline ends. Looked up from germline, CDR1 is MGHDK and CDR2 is SYGVNS. This CDR3 is built from 17 residues. This chain's CDR3 is CASSETIGRGNTGELFF. Written as DNA, the CDR3 is TGTGCCAGCAGTGAAACGATAGGCAGGGGTAACACCGGGGAGCTGTTTTTT.

This clone was counted a few times. V and J are TRBV3-1 (or the pseudogene TRBV3-2) and TRBJ1-4; TRBD1 agrees at 11 bases. CDR1 is LGHDT and CDR2 is YNNKEL in the germline V gene (reference sequence). The CDR3 covers 15 residues. The V gene end was trimmed by 4 bases and the J gene end by 7 bases; junction bases not matched to a gene: 5. DNA of the CDR3: TGTGCCAGCAGCCTTAGGACAGGGGGCGGTGAAAAACTGTTTTTT. It yields the protein CASSLRTGGGEKLFF.

There are a few counts of this clone. The rearrangement links TRBV6-1 to TRBJ1-3; D not resolved. V shed 2 bases and J shed 3 bases, with 11 bases lying between them. Germline CDR1 MNHNS, CDR2 SASEGT. The CDR3 covers 15 residues. In DNA, the CDR3 is TGTGCCAGCAGTGAAAGCTTTACAGATGGAAACACCATATATTTT. It codes for CASSESFTDGNTIYF.

The chain combines TRBV27 with TRBJ1-2; D may be TRBD1 (5 bases). Trimming cost V 2 bases and J 0 bases, with 13 bases left between them. Germline assignment: CDR1 MNHEY and CDR2 SMNVEV (reference sequence). CDR3 size: 16 residues. The CDR3 coding sequence is TGTGCCAGCAGTTTAGGGGCCCCTGGAGCTAACTATGGCTACACCTTC. It translates to CASSLGAPGANYGYTF.

The chain couples TRBV6-5 to TRBJ2-7, with 10 bases aligning to TRBD1. In germline, CDR1 is MNHEY, CDR2 SVGAGI. With 6 bases clipped from V and 0 bases from J, the junction kept 5 bases outside the gene matches. This CDR3 is 15 amino acids long. The CDR3 region is CASRMRTGGSYEQYV. CDR3 nucleotide sequence: TGTGCCAGCAGAATGAGGACAGGGGGCTCCTACGAGCAGTACGTC.

V and J are TRBV18 and TRBJ2-7; the D is unclear. This CDR3 region has 13 residues. V lost 5 bases and J 7 bases, leaving 15 bases between the germline ends. The germline CDR1 and CDR2 sequences are KGHSH and LQKENI. The CDR3 region is CASSSDPSREQYV. The CDR3 DNA is TGTGCCAGCTCATCCGATCCGAGCCGGGAGCAGTACGTC.